Sequencing of this T cell receptor (beta chain) was carried out in a study of blood T cells in healthy people across ages. Next came a second PCR, run for roughly 7 to 12 cycles, which used a sample-barcoded 5' primer along with a J-beta primer mix. A template-switch adaptor containing 12 random nucleotides labeled each cDNA molecule. Paired-end reads containing CDR3 totaled no fewer than 2.5 million for each sample. TCRdb independently ran MiXCR on the 5' RACE reads; one entry per CDR3 protein. Here the sample spans roughly 1.7 million distinct CDR3 sequences, roughly a third being singletons. CDR1 is DFQATT, CDR2 SNEGSKA, per germline (reference sequence). Deletions cut 0 bases from V and 3 bases from J, with 8 bases between. This CDR3 is 13 amino acids long. This clonotype was seen more than once but under ten times.

The sequence was obtained from a woman under 40 in good health. The chain has TRBV20-1 and TRBJ1-1; no definite D call. Material: blood. The CDR3 reads CSARDTGYTEAFF. The CDR3 DNA is TGCAGTGCTAGAGATACGGGATACACTGAAGCTTTCTTT.